Listed below are T cell receptor beta chains from one sample, sequenced in a study of blood T cell repertoires in COVID-19. Repertoires were generated with immunoSEQ multiplex PCR, while TCRdb's copy carries only in-frame clones and drops some. The sample holds roughly 230,000 clones; approximately 84% are singletons and the top ten take about 0.93%. The sample was peripheral blood. These receptors all come from a man aged 40-55 years with acute or convalescent COVID-19. CDR3s include the opening cysteine and the closing phenylalanine or tryptophan.

v_gene: TRBV30; CDR3aa: CAWSVNFKETQYF
v_gene: TRBV19; CDR3aa: CASRPLDRANQPQHF
v_gene: TRBV5-1; CDR3aa: CASRQQPGLAGAETQYF
v_gene: TRBV6-6; CDR3aa: CASSYTADSNQPQHF
v_gene: TRBV16; CDR3aa: CASSQLGGENTEAFF
v_gene: TRBV5-1; CDR3aa: CASSSGGGGNQPQHF
v_gene: TRBV6-6; CDR3aa: CASRRQGTYNEQFF
v_gene: TRBV5-1; CDR3aa: CASRSNPQETQYF
v_gene: TRBV19; CDR3aa: CASSPRDSPLHF
v_gene: TRBV5-1; CDR3aa: CASSLGGGAVDTQYF
v_gene: TRBV5-6; CDR3aa: CASSLGRGELFF
v_gene: TRBV4-2; CDR3aa: CASSQVGGSSGNTIYF
v_gene: TRBV6-5; CDR3aa: CASSREAGANVLTF
v_gene: TRBV30; CDR3aa: CAWSGSGYGYTF
v_gene: TRBV27; CDR3aa: CASSLQGSMNTEAFF
v_gene: TRBV19; CDR3aa: CASSIVTQGYSYNEQFF
v_gene: TRBV7-9; CDR3aa: CASSLDGTLGYGYTF
v_gene: TRBV21-1; CDR3aa: CASSKAPRGSGNTIYF
v_gene: TRBV7-3; CDR3aa: CASSATGRGGYTF
v_gene: TRBV29-1; CDR3aa: CSARVGSQETQYF
v_gene: TRBV27; CDR3aa: CASSLNRGSDEQYF
v_gene: TRBV7-2; CDR3aa: CASSLAGRQGKGNIQYF